What follows are 31 T cell receptor beta chains derived from one specimen sequenced in a study of shared clonotypes between healthy human individuals (dated by TCRdb to the early 2020s). The library was built by means of the immunoSEQ multiplex PCR assay. TCRdb re-hosts the immuneACCESS table, in-frame sequences only. Its copies lack some clones; in the studies checked, an unresolved V gene accounts for under half of them, and the cause for the rest is not known. The sample has about 2.1 million clones on record, 93% of them singletons. Less than 2% of the sample goes to the ten largest clones. CD8 naive samples were obtained by positive selection for CCR7 among CD45RO-negative cells, yielding a CD45RA+CCR7+ population from which TemRA cells were excluded. The specimen sequenced was naive CD8+ T cells from PBMCs. The cell subset or site label on this specimen signifies: CD45RA+CCR7+. These receptors were taken from a man younger than 35 in good health. Some clones in this sample may be carry-over from other donors' samples.

V and J are TRBV27 and TRBJ2-7; 7 positions match TRBD2. CDR3 size: 11 residues. With V trimmed by 5 bases and J by 6 bases, 1 base remained unmatched. Per germline, CDR1 MNHEY and CDR2 SMNVEV (reference sequence). DNA for the CDR3: TGTGCCAGCAGTGCGGGGGTCGAGCAGTACTTC. It is translated as CASSAGVEQYF.

The chain joins TRBV7-9 to TRBJ1-2; 7 nucleotides match TRBD1. V was pared by 1 base and J by 2 bases, with 4 bases of the junction left unmatched. This CDR3 comprises 15 residues. Germline lookup yields CDR1 SEHNR and CDR2 FQNEAQ (reference sequence). The CDR3 here is CASSLEAGGNYGYTF. CDR3 coding DNA: TGTGCCAGCAGCTTAGAGGCAGGGGGGAACTATGGCTACACCTTC.

This chain uses TRBV9 with TRBJ2-4; D uncertain. This CDR3 is built from 14 residues. Germline V gene data show CDR1 as SGDLS and CDR2 as YYNGEE. Deletions cut 4 bases from V and 8 bases from J, with 16 bases between. The CDR3 DNA is TGTGCCAGCAGCCCTACCCCAGGCGTTGACATTCAGTACTTC. This sequence encodes CASSPTPGVDIQYF. The full variable domain, in which reference TRBV9 and TRBJ2-4 provide the parts outside the CDR3, is DSGVTQTPKHLITATGQRVTLRCSPRSGDLSVYWYQQSLDQGLQFLIQYYNGEERAKGNILERFSAQQFPDLHSELNLSSLELGDSALYFCASSPTPGVDIQYFGAGTRLSVL.

This rearrangement joins TRBV5-1 to TRBJ2-1, with 8 bases matching TRBD2. Per germline, CDR1 SGHRS and CDR2 YFSETQ. J lost 7 bases, V lost 4 bases, and 16 bases had no gene match. The CDR3 covers 17 residues. The CDR3: CASSPRYSGLEMNEQFF. The CDR3 DNA reads TGCGCCAGCAGCCCCAGGTATTCGGGACTAGAGATGAATGAGCAGTTCTTC.

The genes are TRBV5-6 and TRBJ2-7; TRBD2 aligns across 7 bases. Trimming took 7 bases from V and 2 from J; bases not matched to a gene: 12. The CDR3 covers 15 residues. Germline-derived CDR1 and CDR2 are SGHDT and YYEEEE. CDR3 loop: CASGAWGGPTYEQYF. The DNA for the CDR3 is TGTGCCAGCGGAGCTTGGGGGGGTCCCACCTACGAGCAGTACTTC.

This clone appeared a few times. The chain carries TRBV30 and TRBJ1-5; TRBD1 might be the D (6 bases). Per the germline V gene, CDR1 is GTSNPN and CDR2 is SVGIG (reference sequence). V lost 3 bases to trimming and J lost 4 bases, with 13 bases between them. This CDR3 is built from 14 residues. The CDR3 sequence is CAWSQQGWNQPQHF. CDR3 nucleotide sequence: TGTGCCTGGAGCCAACAGGGATGGAATCAGCCCCAGCATTTT. Looking up the rest from reference TRBV30 and TRBJ1-5 gives the full variable domain: SQTIHQWPATLVQPVGSPLSLECTVEGTSNPNLYWYRQAAGRGLQLLFYSVGIGQISSEVPQNLSASRPQDRQFILSSKKLLLSDSGFYLCAWSQQGWNQPQHFGDGTRLSIL.

This clone occurred once. This chain links TRBV9 with TRBJ1-2; tentative D call: TRBD1 (5 bases). There are 13 residues in the CDR3. The V end was cut by 2 bases, the J end by 5 bases, with 10 bases between. Germline V gene data show CDR1 as SGDLS and CDR2 as YYNGEE. The CDR3 here is CASSVPGMYGYTF. The CDR3 nucleotides are TGTGCCAGCAGCGTTCCAGGGATGTATGGCTACACCTTC.

The genes are TRBV27 and TRBJ2-5, with D tentatively TRBD2 (6 bases). The CDR3 spans 17 residues. Deletions cut 1 base from V and 3 bases from J, with 18 bases between. Germline V gene lookup returns CDR1 MNHEY and CDR2 SMNVEV (reference sequence). CDR3 nucleotide sequence: TGTGCCAGCAGTTTATTGGGCGGGGTAGCGACGAAAGAGACCCAGTACTTC. The encoded protein is CASSLLGGVATKETQYF.

This clone was detected once. The chain combines TRBV14 with TRBJ2-7, with D possibly being TRBD1 (6 bases). Per germline, CDR1 SGHDN and CDR2 FVKESK. Trimming pared 4 bases from V and 2 bases from J, leaving 12 bases between. This CDR3 has 14 amino acids. CDR3 bases: TGTGCCAGCAGCCCGTTAGACAGGACCTACGAGCAGTACTTC. Amino acids: CASSPLDRTYEQYF.

The chain couples TRBV4-2 to TRBJ2-7; D not resolved. Trimming shortened V by 1 base and J by 3 bases, and 7 bases separated the two germline ends. The CDR3 sequence is 13 residues long. In germline, CDR1 is LGHNA, CDR2 YNFKEQ. The CDR3 is CASSQAGHYEQYF. The CDR3 DNA reads TGTGCCAGCAGCCAAGCGGGTCACTACGAGCAGTACTTC.

Remarks on this clone: The same CDR3 also results from other DNA sequences found in this sample. The chain combines TRBV5-4 with TRBJ2-1; 8 bases line up with TRBD2. The CDR3 length is 15 residues. CDR1 and CDR2 from the germline V gene are SGHNT and YYREEE (reference sequence). Trimming took 2 bases from V and 3 from J; bases not matched to a gene: 4. DNA of the CDR3: TGTGCCAGCAGCTTAAAGCGGGAGCTCTACAATGAGCAGTTCTTC. The encoded protein is CASSLKRELYNEQFF.

The chain recombines TRBV27 with TRBJ2-5; 8 bases are a match to TRBD1. V dropped 4 bases and J dropped 4; count of bases not matched to a gene: 5. The CDR3 is made up of 14 amino acids. CDR1 MNHEY and CDR2 SMNVEV come from the germline V gene (reference sequence). The CDR3 protein is CASSSRGRPETQYF. The DNA of the CDR3 is TGTGCCAGCAGTTCCAGGGGGCGCCCAGAGACCCAGTACTTC.

The chain is built from TRBV10-3 and TRBJ2-1; 15 nucleotides agree with TRBD2. Trimming cost V 6 bases and J 8 bases; bases outside gene matches: 5. Per germline, CDR1 ENHRY and CDR2 SYGVKD. The length of the CDR3 is 15 residues. CDR3 in amino acids: CAISEGLAGGYEQFF. As DNA, the CDR3 is TGTGCCATCAGCGAGGGACTAGCGGGAGGTTATGAGCAGTTCTTC.

The V and J genes are TRBV27 and TRBJ2-7; 16 bases are shared with TRBD2. The ends lost 7 bases at V and 0 bases at J; junction bases unmatched: 6. In germline, CDR1 is MNHEY, CDR2 SMNVEV (reference sequence). This CDR3 is 17 amino acids long. The CDR3 is CASTGLAGGGSSYEQYF. DNA of the CDR3: TGTGCCAGCACGGGACTAGCGGGAGGGGGGAGCTCCTACGAGCAGTACTTC.

This chain links TRBV25-1 with TRBJ1-2; a weak D match, TRBD1 (6 bases). The CDR3 runs 14 residues. Germline V gene lookup returns CDR1 MGHDK and CDR2 SYGVNS. Trimming removed 1 base from V and 4 bases from J, with 10 bases in between. The CDR3 loop is CASSEFGQIYGYTF. The CDR3 DNA is TGTGCCAGCAGTGAATTTGGACAGATCTATGGCTACACCTTC.

The chain combines TRBV6-5 with TRBJ2-1; a weak D match, TRBD1 (6 bases). Germline V CDR1 and CDR2: MNHEY, SVGAGI. The CDR3 has 12 amino acids. The V gene lost 2 bases and the J gene lost 10 bases, with 9 bases spanning the gap. The CDR3 loop is CASSYATGEQFF. CDR3 in DNA: TGTGCCAGCAGTTACGCAACAGGGGAGCAGTTCTTC.

This chain joins TRBV10-1 and TRBJ2-7, with TRBD1 matching 10 bases. The CDR3 totals 15 residues. V lost 1 base and J lost 6; bases outside the gene matches: 6. The germline V gene encodes CDR1 WNHNN and CDR2 SYGVQD (reference sequence). The CDR3 DNA is TGCGCCAGCAGTGAGTTCGGGACAGGGGCGGGCGAGCAGTACTTC. This encodes CASSEFGTGAGEQYF.

The rearrangement links TRBV7-2 to TRBJ2-2; 7 bases are shared with TRBD1. V lost 1 base and J lost 1; bases outside the gene matches: 3. This CDR3 is 16 amino acids long. The germline CDR1 and CDR2 sequences are SGHTA and FQGNSA. CDR3 bases: TGTGCCAGCAGCTTAGGAAGGACAGGGAACACCGGGGAGCTGTTTTTT. As protein: CASSLGRTGNTGELFF.

The chain links TRBV6-6 to TRBJ1-1; D not resolved. V lost 0 bases and J 3 bases, leaving 8 bases between the germline ends. Germline CDR1 and CDR2: MNHNY and SVGAGI (reference sequence). The CDR3 is made up of 14 amino acids. The CDR3, as DNA: TGTGCCAGCAGTTACTCCCCGCGGTACACTGAAGCTTTCTTT. Translating gives CASSYSPRYTEAFF.

J is TRBJ1-6 and V is TRBV30; D call uncertain. Germline CDR1 reads GTSNPN; CDR2 reads SVGIG (reference sequence). This CDR3 spans 13 amino acids. Trimming removed 4 bases from V and 4 bases from J, with 8 bases in between. The CDR3 DNA sequence: TGTGCCTGGATCGGCAGGTATAATTCACCCCTCCACTTT. Amino acids: CAWIGRYNSPLHF.

The chain uses TRBV19 and TRBJ1-1; D uncertain. The V and J ends lost 10 bases and 0 bases respectively, with 18 bases between them. This CDR3 spans 15 amino acids. Germline V gives CDR1 LNHDA, CDR2 SQIVND (reference sequence). CDR3 amino acids: CATLPPPGLNTEAFF. DNA for the CDR3: TGTGCCACCCTCCCCCCCCCGGGCTTGAACACTGAAGCTTTCTTT.

This chain links TRBV19 with TRBJ2-7; TRBD1 is a possible D gene (6 bases). Germline V CDR1 and CDR2: LNHDA, SQIVND (reference sequence). V was shortened by 5 bases and J by 3 bases, with 14 bases between the two germline ends. The CDR3 is made up of 14 amino acids. CDR3 in DNA: TGTGCCAGTAGTCTCGGACAGAATAACTACGAGCAGTACTTC. Its protein is CASSLGQNNYEQYF.

CDR3 sequence: CSVGSSGSGRGPYEQYF. The CDR3 coding sequence is TGCAGCGTGGGGAGTAGTGGTAGCGGGAGAGGCCCCTACGAGCAGTACTTC. This chain joins TRBV29-1 and TRBJ2-7; 9 bases are shared with TRBD2. This CDR3 contains 17 residues. The V gene end was trimmed by 6 bases and the J gene end by 2 bases; junction bases not matched to a gene: 17. Germline-derived CDR1 and CDR2 are SQVTM and ANQGSEA.

This sequence joins TRBV7-8 and TRBJ2-7, with 8 bases fitting TRBD1. Looked up from germline, CDR1 is SGHVS and CDR2 is FQNEAQ. The ends lost 7 bases at V and 3 bases at J; junction bases unmatched: 11. This CDR3 is 15 amino acids long. CDR3 in amino acids: CASTVDRGDIYEQYF. Written as DNA, the CDR3 is TGTGCCAGCACCGTAGACAGGGGAGACATCTACGAGCAGTACTTC.

This chain connects TRBV7-9 to TRBJ2-1; 7 bases match TRBD1. J was trimmed by 5 bases and V by 5 bases; bases with no gene match: 6. The CDR3 spans 14 residues. Germline lookup yields CDR1 SEHNR and CDR2 FQNEAQ (reference sequence). CDR3 in DNA: TGTGCCAGCAGCGGCATTGACAGGGACAATGAGCAGTTCTTC. The encoded protein is CASSGIDRDNEQFF.

The genes are TRBV9 and TRBJ2-7; a weak D match, TRBD1 (6 bases). Germline lookup yields CDR1 SGDLS and CDR2 YYNGEE. This CDR3 comprises 15 residues. V lost 5 bases, J lost 6 bases, and 21 bases lay in between. CDR3 sequence (DNA): TGTGCCAGCAGGGCCCTAGGGGGAACTCCATGCGAGCAGTACTTC. Its protein is CASRALGGTPCEQYF. The full variable domain, its missing parts supplied by reference TRBV9 and TRBJ2-7, is DSGVTQTPKHLITATGQRVTLRCSPRSGDLSVYWYQQSLDQGLQFLIQYYNGEERAKGNILERFSAQQFPDLHSELNLSSLELGDSALYFCASRALGGTPCEQYFGPGTRLTVT.

This chain joins TRBV27 and TRBJ2-1, with 7 positions matching TRBD2. Trimming at V came to 4 bases and at J to 3 bases, leaving 9 bases not matched to a gene. The germline CDR1 and CDR2 sequences are MNHEY and SMNVEV (reference sequence). The CDR3 consists of 16 residues. CDR3 protein: CASSSLIGRYYNEQFF. The CDR3 bases are TGTGCCAGCAGTTCCCTCATCGGGAGGTACTACAATGAGCAGTTCTTC.

This chain uses TRBV27 with TRBJ2-7; possibly TRBD2 for D (6 bases). With 3 bases removed from V and 0 bases from J, the gap between germline ends came to 15 bases. This CDR3 has 16 amino acids. The germline V gene has CDR1 MNHEY and CDR2 SMNVEV (reference sequence). CDR3: CASSLSFRGSSYEQYF. The DNA of the CDR3 is TGTGCCAGCAGTTTGTCGTTTCGGGGGAGCTCCTACGAGCAGTACTTC.

This clone was seen just once. J is TRBJ2-1 and V is TRBV5-6; D gene unclear. CDR1 SGHDT and CDR2 YYEEEE come from the germline V gene. This CDR3 comprises 12 residues. Trimming cost V 4 bases and J 4 bases, with 6 bases left between them. The CDR3 reads CASSPSYNEQFF. In DNA form, the CDR3 reads TGTGCCAGCAGCCCTTCGTACAATGAGCAGTTCTTC. Full variable domain (outside the CDR3, taken from reference TRBV5-6 and TRBJ2-1): DAGVTQSPTHLIKTRGQQVTLRCSPKSGHDTVSWYQQALGQGPQFIFQYYEEEERQRGNFPDRFSGHQFPNYSSELNVNALLLGDSALYLCASSPSYNEQFFGPGTRLTVL.

V usage is TRBV9 and J usage is TRBJ2-2; D could derive from TRBD1 or TRBD2 (5 bases each). Trimming removed 2 bases at V and 0 bases at J, with 23 bases between. The CDR3 runs to 20 residues. Germline V gene sequence: CDR1 SGDLS, CDR2 YYNGEE. CDR3 DNA sequence: TGTGCCAGCAGCGTCCCCCTAGTCCCCCAGGGACCCACGAACACCGGGGAGCTGTTTTTT. Translated: CASSVPLVPQGPTNTGELFF.

V and J are TRBV11-2 and TRBJ2-7; 10 nucleotides line up with TRBD2. CDR1 is SGHAT, CDR2 FQNNGV, per germline. The CDR3 covers 16 residues. J lost 4 bases, V lost 2 bases, and 8 bases had no gene match. CDR3 in DNA: TGTGCCAGCAGCTTATTAGCGGGAGGAAATAATTACGAGCAGTACTTC. Residues: CASSLLAGGNNYEQYF.